A single sample is the source of the 13 T cell receptor beta chains below, sequenced in a study of blood T cell repertoires in COVID-19. Method: immunoSEQ multiplex PCR; TCRdb's copy keeps in-frame clones and lacks some. This sample has 100,000 to 150,000 clones, with approximately 84% found just once. The sequenced sample consisted of peripheral blood. These receptors came from an older woman with acute or convalescent COVID-19.

The rearrangement links TRBV7-9 to TRBJ2-1, with 7 bases aligning to TRBD1. This CDR3 is built from 16 residues. CDR1 SEHNR and CDR2 FQNEAQ come from the germline V gene (reference sequence). J lost 4 bases, V lost 6 bases, and 12 bases had no gene match. This chain's CDR3 is CASRGFPGQSYNEQFF. The CDR3 nucleotides are TGTGCCAGCAGGGGATTTCCGGGACAGTCATACAATGAGCAGTTCTTC.

The chain combines TRBV3-1 (or the pseudogene TRBV3-2) with TRBJ2-3; 10 bases agree with TRBD2. Germline CDR1 reads LGHDT; CDR2 reads YNNKEL (reference sequence). CDR3 size: 15 residues. Trimming cost V 4 bases and J 2 bases; bases outside gene matches: 3. CDR3 in amino acids: CASSRSGGATDTQYF. Here the CDR3 DNA reads TGTGCCAGCAGCCGAAGCGGGGGGGCCACAGATACGCAGTATTTT.

This clone occurred once. The J gene is TRBJ2-1, the V gene TRBV7-3; perhaps TRBD2 as D (7 bases). Trimming removed 2 bases from V and 5 bases from J, with 13 bases in between. The CDR3 totals 15 residues. Per germline, CDR1 SGHTA and CDR2 FQGTGA. The CDR3 region is CASSLGGATNNEQFF. The CDR3 coding sequence is TGTGCCAGCAGCTTAGGGGGGGCAACCAACAATGAGCAGTTCTTC. The whole variable domain, remainder taken from reference TRBV7-3 and TRBJ2-1, is GAGVSQTPSNKVTEKGKYVELRCDPISGHTALYWYRQSLGQGPEFLIYFQGTGAADDSGLPNDRFFAVRPEGSVSTLKIQRTERGDSAVYLCASSLGGATNNEQFFGPGTRLTVL.

This chain joins TRBV3-1 (or the pseudogene TRBV3-2) and TRBJ2-1; 11 bases are a match to TRBD2. This CDR3 region has 17 residues. Germline values: CDR1 LGHDT, CDR2 YNNKEL (reference sequence). After removal of 5 bases from V and 0 bases from J, the junction contained 6 bases not matched to a gene. The CDR3 loop is CASSLKLAGGSYNEQFF. The CDR3 DNA sequence: TGTGCCAGCAGCTTAAAGCTAGCGGGGGGCTCCTACAATGAGCAGTTCTTC.

The chain couples TRBV3-1 (or the pseudogene TRBV3-2) to TRBJ1-4; 9 positions agree with TRBD1. This CDR3 contains 15 residues. Trimming removed 6 bases from V and 8 bases from J; junction bases left unmatched: 10. CDR1 is LGHDT and CDR2 is YNNKEL in the germline V gene (reference sequence). The CDR3 sequence: CASRATGGEGEKLFF. In DNA form, the CDR3 reads TGTGCCAGCAGGGCAACAGGGGGCGAGGGGGAAAAACTGTTTTTT.

The chain recombines TRBV6-6 with TRBJ2-1, with no clear D. The CDR3 covers 11 residues. V lost 5 bases to trimming and J lost 5 bases, with 4 bases between them. Germline V CDR1 and CDR2: MNHNY, SVGAGI (reference sequence). CDR3 bases: TGTGCCAGCAGTACAGACAATGAGCAGTTCTTC. This gives the protein CASSTDNEQFF.

This chain joins TRBV19 and TRBJ1-5; TRBD1 is a possible D gene (6 bases). CDR3 length equals 17 residues. CDR1 and CDR2 from the germline V gene are LNHDA and SQIVND (reference sequence). V lost 4 bases and J lost 2, with 18 bases in between. The CDR3 coding sequence is TGTGCCAGTAGTACGACAGGTCGGGCGGTGGGCAATCAGCCCCAGCATTTT. It specifies CASSTTGRAVGNQPQHF.

The chain recombines TRBV30 with TRBJ2-4; 8 positions match TRBD2. The V gene end was trimmed by 2 bases and the J gene end by 0 bases; junction bases not matched to a gene: 3. CDR1 is GTSNPN and CDR2 is SVGIG in the germline V gene (reference sequence). The CDR3 totals 15 residues. The CDR3 nucleotides are TGTGCCTGGAGTTCGGGAGGGAGAGCCAAAAACATTCAGTACTTC. It codes for CAWSSGGRAKNIQYF. Drawing the rest from reference TRBV30 and TRBJ2-4, the complete variable domain is SQTIHQWPATLVQPVGSPLSLECTVEGTSNPNLYWYRQAAGRGLQLLFYSVGIGQISSEVPQNLSASRPQDRQFILSSKKLLLSDSGFYLCAWSSGGRAKNIQYFGAGTRLSVL.

The CDR3 loop reads CAISDPGVLGDGYTF. In DNA form, the CDR3 reads TGTGCCATCAGTGACCCCGGTGTTCTCGGGGATGGCTACACCTTC. V is TRBV10-3 and J is TRBJ1-2; no clear D gene. Germline CDR1 is ENHRY and CDR2 is SYGVKD. The CDR3 is 15 amino acids. Trimming stripped 3 bases from V and 6 bases from J, with 17 bases between.

The CDR3 region is CASTLSGVREAFF. CDR3 nucleotides: TGTGCCAGTACCCTATCGGGAGTTCGTGAAGCTTTCTTT. This chain joins TRBV19 and TRBJ1-1; no clear D. Germline assignment: CDR1 LNHDA and CDR2 SQIVND (reference sequence). CDR3 length: 13 residues. V was shortened by 7 bases and J by 7 bases, with 16 bases between the two germline ends.

The chain carries TRBV29-1 and TRBJ2-4; 9 bases match TRBD1. The CDR3 length is 13 residues. Per germline, CDR1 SQVTM and CDR2 ANQGSEA. After removal of 7 bases from V and 8 bases from J, the junction contained 9 bases not matched to a gene. The chain's CDR3 is CSALPDRGDIQYF. The CDR3, as DNA: TGCAGCGCCCTCCCGGACAGGGGAGACATTCAGTACTTC.

The gene calls are TRBV2 and TRBJ1-5; 8 bases are shared with TRBD1. V shed 5 bases and J 6 bases; nucleotides not matched to a gene: 6. In germline, CDR1 is SNHLY, CDR2 FYNNEI. This CDR3 region has 14 residues. CDR3 residues: CASSQQGVGQPQHF. The CDR3 DNA reads as TGTGCCAGCAGTCAACAGGGGGTGGGTCAGCCCCAGCATTTT.

The rearrangement uses TRBV5-5 and TRBJ1-2; possible D gene TRBD1, 6 bases. The germline gives CDR1 SGHKS, CDR2 YYEKEE (reference sequence). V dropped 6 bases and J dropped 14 bases, with 32 bases sitting between them. The CDR3 runs 16 residues. The CDR3 protein is CASTSSLGARFSPPTF. The DNA for the CDR3 is TGTGCCAGCACCTCGTCGTTGGGGGCAAGATTCTCCCCCCCTACCTTC.